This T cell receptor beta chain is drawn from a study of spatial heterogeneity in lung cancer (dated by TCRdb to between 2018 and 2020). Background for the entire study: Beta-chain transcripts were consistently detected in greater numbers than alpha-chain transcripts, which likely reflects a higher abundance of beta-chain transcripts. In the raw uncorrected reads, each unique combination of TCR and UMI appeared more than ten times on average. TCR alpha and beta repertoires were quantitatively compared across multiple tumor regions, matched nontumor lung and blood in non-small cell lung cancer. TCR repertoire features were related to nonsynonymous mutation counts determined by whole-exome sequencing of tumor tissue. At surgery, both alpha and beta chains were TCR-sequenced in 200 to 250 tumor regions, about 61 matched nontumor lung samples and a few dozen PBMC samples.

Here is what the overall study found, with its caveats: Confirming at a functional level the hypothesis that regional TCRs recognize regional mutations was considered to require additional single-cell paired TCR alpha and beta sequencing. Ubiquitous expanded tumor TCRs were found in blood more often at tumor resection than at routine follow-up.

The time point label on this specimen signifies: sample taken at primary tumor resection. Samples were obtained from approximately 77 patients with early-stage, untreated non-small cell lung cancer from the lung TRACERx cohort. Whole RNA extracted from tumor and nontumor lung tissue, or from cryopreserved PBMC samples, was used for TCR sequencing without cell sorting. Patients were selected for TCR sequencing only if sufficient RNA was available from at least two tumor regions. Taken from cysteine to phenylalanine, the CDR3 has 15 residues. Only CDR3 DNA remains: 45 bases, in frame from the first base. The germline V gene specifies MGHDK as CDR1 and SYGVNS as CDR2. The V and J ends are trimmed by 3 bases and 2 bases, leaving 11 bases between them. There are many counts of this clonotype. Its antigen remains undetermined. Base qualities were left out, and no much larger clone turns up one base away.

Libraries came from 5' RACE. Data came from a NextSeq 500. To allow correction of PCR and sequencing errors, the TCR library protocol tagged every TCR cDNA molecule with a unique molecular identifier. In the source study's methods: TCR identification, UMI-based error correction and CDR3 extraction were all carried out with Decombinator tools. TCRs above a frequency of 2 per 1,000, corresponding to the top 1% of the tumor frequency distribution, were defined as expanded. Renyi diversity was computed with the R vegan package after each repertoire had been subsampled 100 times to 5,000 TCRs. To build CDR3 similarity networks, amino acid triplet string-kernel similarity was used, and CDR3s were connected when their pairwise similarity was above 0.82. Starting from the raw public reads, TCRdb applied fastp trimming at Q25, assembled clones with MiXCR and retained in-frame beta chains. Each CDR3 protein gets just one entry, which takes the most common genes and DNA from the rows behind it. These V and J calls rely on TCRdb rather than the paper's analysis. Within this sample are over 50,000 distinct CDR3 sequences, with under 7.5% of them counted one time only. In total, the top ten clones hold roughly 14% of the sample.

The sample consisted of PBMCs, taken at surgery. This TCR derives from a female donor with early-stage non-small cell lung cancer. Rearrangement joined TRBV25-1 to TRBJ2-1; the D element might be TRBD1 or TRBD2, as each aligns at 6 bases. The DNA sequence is TGTGCCAGCAGTGATGGGGGGCTTACCTACAATGAGCAGTTCTTC. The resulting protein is CASSDGGLTYNEQFF.